Presented here are 26 T cell receptor beta chains from one specimen sequenced in a study of vaccination effects on CD4 cells after COVID-19. ViraFEST expansion of antigen-specific CD4+ T cells with viral peptide pools preceded sequencing. Following 10 days of culture, CD4+ T cells were isolated. Vaccine recipients lacked prior SARS-CoV-2 infection and had negative nucleocapsid antibodies. No antigen has been assigned to these receptors. Libraries were prepared by immunoSEQ multiplex PCR; TCRdb keeps only in-frame clonotypes and omits some of them. The table records some 22,000 clones, under 85% of them present only once. Source: CD4+ T cells from PBMCs cultured with HCoV-NL63 spike peptides, taken before COVID-19 vaccination. The receptors come from a human donor who received a COVID-19 vaccine.

This clone has only a few counts. The chain uses TRBV3-1 (or the pseudogene TRBV3-2) and TRBJ1-2, with a possible D match to TRBD1 (6 bases). The ends were cut back, 0 bases at V and 6 bases at J, with 17 bases in the middle. Germline assignment: CDR1 LGHDT and CDR2 YNNKEL (reference sequence). There are 16 residues in the CDR3. CDR3 sequence: CASSQDRGGALDGYTF. CDR3 coding DNA: TGTGCCAGCAGCCAAGATCGCGGGGGCGCTTTGGATGGCTACACCTTC.

In its sample, this clone was seen once. The CDR3 reads CASSLTLAGVGETQYF. The CDR3 DNA is TGTGCCAGCAGCTTAACTCTAGCGGGGGTCGGGGAGACCCAGTACTTC. This chain links TRBV7-2 with TRBJ2-5; 10 bases line up with TRBD2. Germline V gives CDR1 SGHTA, CDR2 FQGNSA. The CDR3 loop spans 16 amino acids. After removal of 2 bases from V and 5 bases from J, the junction contained 8 bases not matched to a gene.

The chain joins TRBV3-1 (or the pseudogene TRBV3-2) to TRBJ2-2; TRBD1 matches 9 bases. Germline assignment: CDR1 LGHDT and CDR2 YNNKEL (reference sequence). The CDR3 sequence is 12 residues long. The ends lost 4 bases at V and 13 bases at J; junction bases unmatched: 4. The CDR3 DNA reads TGTGCCAGCAGCCGGGGACAGGGAGGGCTGTTTTTT. Translating gives CASSRGQGGLFF.

The CDR3 DNA reads as TGTGCCTGGAGTGGGACTGGGAAATACTCTGGAAACACCATATATTTT. Translated, it gives CAWSGTGKYSGNTIYF. This chain connects TRBV30 to TRBJ1-3, with unresolved D. V lost 1 base, J lost 0 bases, and 13 bases lay in between. This CDR3 has 16 residues. The germline gives CDR1 GTSNPN, CDR2 SVGIG (reference sequence).

V usage is TRBV21-1 and J usage is TRBJ2-3; the table's D call TRBD1 went unverified against the DNA. TRBV21-1 is a pseudogene locus. This CDR3 has 16 amino acids. CDR3 bases: TGTGCCAGCCTCGAAGCGGGGACAGGGGGAACAGATACGCAGTATTTT. This gives the protein CASLEAGTGGTDTQYF.

The rearrangement uses TRBV20-1 and TRBJ2-7; 9 bases agree with TRBD2. Germline trimming cut 3 bases from V and 0 bases from J; bases unmatched to any gene: 3. The CDR3 contains 14 residues. Germline V gene data show CDR1 as DFQATT and CDR2 as SNEGSKA (reference sequence). CDR3 region: CSASRAGGSYEQYF. In DNA, the CDR3 is TGCAGTGCTAGTCGAGCGGGGGGCTCCTACGAGCAGTACTTC.

V is TRBV18 and J is TRBJ2-1, with a possible D match to TRBD2 (6 bases). The V and J ends lost 4 bases and 5 bases respectively, with 18 bases between them. CDR3 length: 16 amino acids. The germline CDR1 and CDR2 sequences are KGHSH and LQKENI. The CDR3, as DNA: TGTGCCAGCTCACTCAAACTTAGCGGCGGAAACAATGAGCAGTTCTTC. Translating gives CASSLKLSGGNNEQFF.

The chain recombines TRBV6-6 with TRBJ1-1; unclear D gene. CDR1 is MNHNY, CDR2 SVGAGI, per germline (reference sequence). Trimming took off 4 bases at V and 4 bases at J, with 16 bases between the two ends. The CDR3 length is 15 residues. As DNA, the CDR3 is TGTGCCAGCAGTTCGTATCAGGATGGGAGCACTGAAGCTTTCTTT. Residues: CASSSYQDGSTEAFF.

This rearrangement joins TRBV11-2 to TRBJ1-2; possible D gene TRBD1, 6 bases. The CDR3 totals 13 residues. Germline CDR1 is SGHAT and CDR2 is FQNNGV. V lost 4 bases and J 5 bases, leaving 11 bases between the germline ends. The CDR3 is CASSSTGPYGYTF. As DNA, the CDR3 is TGTGCCAGCAGCTCAACAGGGCCATATGGCTACACCTTC.

This clone appeared a few times. The CDR3 region has the DNA TGCGCCAGCAGCTTGGGACAGGGACGGGGAGATACGCAGTATTTT. This gives the protein CASSLGQGRGDTQYF. The gene calls are TRBV5-1 and TRBJ2-3; 7 bases line up with TRBD1. The V and J ends lost 0 bases and 5 bases, in that order; junction bases with no gene match: 6. The CDR3 length is 15 residues. Germline-derived CDR1 and CDR2 are SGHRS and YFSETQ. Supplemented by reference TRBV5-1 and TRBJ2-3, the full variable domain reads KAGVTQTPRYLIKTRGQQVTLSCSPISGHRSVSWYQQTPGQGLQFLFEYFSETQRNKGNFPGRFSGRQFSNSRSEMNVSTLELGDSALYLCASSLGQGRGDTQYFGPGTRLTVL.

The chain has TRBV20-1 and TRBJ2-7; TRBD2 might be the D (5 bases). The CDR3 runs to 16 residues. Germline V lookup: CDR1 DFQATT, CDR2 SNEGSKA (reference sequence). The V end lost 3 bases, the J end lost 0 bases, and 18 bases lay between the germline ends. The CDR3 DNA follows: TGCAGTGCTAGTAGTCCTCAGCGGTTATACTCCTACGAGCAGTACTTC. This translates into CSASSPQRLYSYEQYF.

The gene calls are TRBV19 and TRBJ1-1; unclear D gene. Germline CDR1 is LNHDA and CDR2 is SQIVND (reference sequence). The CDR3 runs to 15 residues. Deletions cut 6 bases from V and 0 bases from J, with 14 bases between. CDR3 region: CASSPRPAMNTEAFF. DNA for the CDR3: TGTGCCAGTAGCCCGAGGCCAGCCATGAACACTGAAGCTTTCTTT.

The rearrangement links TRBV28 to TRBJ2-1; a possible D gene is TRBD2 (6 bases). CDR1 and CDR2 from the germline V gene are MDHEN and SYDVKM. The CDR3 consists of 14 residues. The V and J ends lost 2 bases and 7 bases respectively, with 12 bases between them. CDR3 region: CASSLGLIGNEQFF. The CDR3 coding sequence is TGTGCCAGCAGTTTAGGACTAATTGGGAATGAGCAGTTCTTC.

V is TRBV7-9 and J is TRBJ2-1; D is perhaps TRBD1 or TRBD2 (5 bases each). CDR1 is SEHNR, CDR2 FQNEAQ, per germline (reference sequence). CDR3 length equals 16 residues. V dropped 4 bases and J dropped 0 bases, with 13 bases sitting between them. The CDR3 nucleotides read TGTGCCAGCAGCTCTCCGGGGCGAGGCTCCTACAATGAGCAGTTCTTC. Translating gives CASSSPGRGSYNEQFF.

This clone has just a few counts. The chain has TRBV5-4 and TRBJ1-1; D remains ambiguous. The CDR3 spans 13 residues. Germline V CDR1 and CDR2: SGHNT, YYREEE (reference sequence). The germline V and J ends were trimmed by 0 bases and 3 bases, with 6 bases remaining between them. In DNA form, the CDR3 reads TGTGCCAGCAGCTTGGGGAGGGACACTGAAGCTTTCTTT. Protein: CASSLGRDTEAFF.

V usage is TRBV29-1 and J usage is TRBJ1-4; 7 bases agree with TRBD1. The germline V gene has CDR1 SQVTM and CDR2 ANQGSEA. V lost 6 bases and J lost 8; bases outside the gene matches: 6. The CDR3 totals 12 residues. The CDR3 DNA is TGCAGCGTCCAGACAGGGAGGGAAAAACTGTTTTTT. It yields the protein CSVQTGREKLFF.

This clone has only a few counts. In the same sample, other DNA sequences code for this CDR3. V and J are TRBV7-2 and TRBJ2-7; D is unclear. The length of the CDR3 is 13 residues. CDR1 is SGHTA, CDR2 FQGNSA, per germline. V was pared by 0 bases and J by 2 bases, with 5 bases between. DNA for the CDR3: TGTGCCAGCAGCTTAGCTGCGCCCTACGAGCAGTACTTC. As protein: CASSLAAPYEQYF.

The chain uses TRBV5-1 and TRBJ2-3; 8 nucleotides agree with TRBD2. This CDR3 has 17 amino acids. V gave up 4 bases and J gave up 4 bases; unmatched junction bases: 14. Germline V gene data show CDR1 as SGHRS and CDR2 as YFSETQ. The CDR3 coding sequence is TGCGCCAGCAGCATCAATAGCGGGGTGGGCGGCGCAGATACGCAGTATTTT. Amino acids: CASSINSGVGGADTQYF.

The gene calls are TRBV5-1 and TRBJ2-3; 7 positions match TRBD1. With V trimmed by 4 bases and J by 1 base, 3 bases remained unmatched. The germline CDR1 and CDR2 sequences are SGHRS and YFSETQ. This CDR3 spans 14 amino acids. CDR3 DNA sequence: TGCGCCAGCAGCCCAGGACAGGGCACAGATACGCAGTATTTT. Translation gives CASSPGQGTDTQYF.

This clone was seen a single time. J is TRBJ2-1 and V is TRBV2; 10 bases match TRBD2. V was clipped by 7 bases and J by 5 bases; unmatched bases: 5. The CDR3 runs 14 residues. CDR1 is SNHLY, CDR2 FYNNEI, per germline. In DNA, the CDR3 is TGTGCCAGCAAGCCCGGGACTAGCGACAATGAGCAGTTCTTC. Protein: CASKPGTSDNEQFF. The whole variable domain, remainder taken from reference TRBV2 and TRBJ2-1, is EPEVTQTPSHQVTQMGQEVILRCVPISNHLYFYWYRQILGQKVEFLVSFYNNEISEKSEIFDDQFSVERPDGSNFTLKIRSTKLEDSAMYFCASKPGTSDNEQFFGPGTRLTVL.

The count of this clone is one. The chain combines TRBV4-2 with TRBJ2-4; TRBD1 matches at 9 bases. The CDR3 extends over 17 amino acids. The J segment lost 9 bases and the V segment lost 0 bases, leaving 12 bases of the junction unmatched. Germline-derived CDR1 and CDR2 are LGHNA and YNFKEQ. For the CDR3, the DNA is TGTGCCAGCAGCCAAGATGTAGCCACAGGGGGCGGTGGCATTCAGTACTTC. Translation: CASSQDVATGGGGIQYF.

This chain connects TRBV7-9 to TRBJ2-1; unclear D gene. The CDR3 length is 13 residues. The germline V gene has CDR1 SEHNR and CDR2 FQNEAQ (reference sequence). Deletions cut 0 bases from V and 6 bases from J, with 6 bases between. The CDR3 sequence is CASSLAQLNEQFF. Written as DNA, the CDR3 is TGTGCCAGCAGCTTAGCCCAACTCAATGAGCAGTTCTTC.

In DNA, the CDR3 is TGTGCCAGCAGCTCTCTGGCGACCGGGGAGCTGTTTTTT. Translation: CASSSLATGELFF. The J gene is TRBJ2-2, the V gene TRBV6-4; D not certain. The V and J ends lost 6 bases and 5 bases respectively, with 10 bases between them. The CDR3 consists of 13 residues. Germline V lookup: CDR1 MRHNA, CDR2 SNTAGT.

In this sample, this clone turned up a few times. The genes are TRBV6-2 or TRBV6-3 and TRBJ1-5, with D perhaps matching TRBD1 (5 bases). There are 17 residues in the CDR3. V was pared by 4 bases and J by 5 bases, with 21 bases between. Looked up from germline, CDR1 is MNHEY and CDR2 is SVGEGT. The CDR3 sequence: CASSSKGPPGTYQPQHF. In DNA form, the CDR3 reads TGTGCCAGCAGTTCCAAGGGACCCCCGGGGACCTATCAGCCCCAGCATTTT.

For the CDR3, the DNA is TGTGCCAGCAGCTTAGAGGGCGGGGCCCCCACCTATAATTCACCCCTCCACTTT. Its protein product is CASSLEGGAPTYNSPLHF. The chain couples TRBV7-9 to TRBJ1-6; TRBD1 is a possible D gene (5 bases). V dropped 1 base and J dropped 2 bases, with 15 bases sitting between them. This CDR3 comprises 18 residues. Germline V lookup: CDR1 SEHNR, CDR2 FQNEAQ (reference sequence).

The CDR3 reads CASSPDGSSYEQYF. CDR3 coding DNA: TGTGCCAGCAGCCCGGACGGCTCCTCCTACGAGCAGTACTTC. The chain joins TRBV5-6 to TRBJ2-7; no reliable D call. The CDR3 covers 14 residues. V shed 4 bases and J shed 0 bases, with 11 bases lying between them. From germline, CDR1 is SGHDT and CDR2 YYEEEE.